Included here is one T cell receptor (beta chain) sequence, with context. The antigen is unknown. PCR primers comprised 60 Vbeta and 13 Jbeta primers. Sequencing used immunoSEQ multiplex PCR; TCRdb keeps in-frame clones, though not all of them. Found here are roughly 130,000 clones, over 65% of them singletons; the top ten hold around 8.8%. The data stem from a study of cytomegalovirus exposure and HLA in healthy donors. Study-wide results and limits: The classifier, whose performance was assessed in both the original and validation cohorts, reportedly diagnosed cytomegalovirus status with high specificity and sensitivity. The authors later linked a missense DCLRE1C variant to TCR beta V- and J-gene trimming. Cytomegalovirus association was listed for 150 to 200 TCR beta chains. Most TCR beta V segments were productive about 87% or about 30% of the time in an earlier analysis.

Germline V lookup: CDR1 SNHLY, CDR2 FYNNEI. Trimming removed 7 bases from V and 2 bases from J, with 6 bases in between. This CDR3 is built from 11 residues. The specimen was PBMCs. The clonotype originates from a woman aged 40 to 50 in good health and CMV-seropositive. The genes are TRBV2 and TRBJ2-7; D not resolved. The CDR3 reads CASTVAYEQYF. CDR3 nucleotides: TGTGCCAGCACAGTGGCCTACGAGCAGTACTTC.